The present T cell receptor beta chain was sequenced within a study of neurological immune-mediated disorders. This CDR3 spans 15 amino acids. Germline V CDR1 and CDR2: MNHEY, SVGAGI. Trimming at V came to 2 bases and at J to 0 bases, leaving 3 bases not matched to a gene. Volunteers attending a blood bank in Maryland, USA, served as healthy controls. The unsorted libraries were generated from a total of 2 million PBMCs, which had been stored in RNAlater at -80 C. As for the cDNA, it was generated by 5'RACE with 10-nucleotide random UMIs. TCRdb fed the 5' RACE reads into MiXCR, producing one record per CDR3 protein. This table holds nearly 45,000 distinct CDR3 sequences, 12% found once. This clonotype appeared many times.

The J gene is TRBJ1-1, the V gene TRBV6-5; 7 bases match TRBD1. The source of this sequence is a female donor in good health. Sequencing was performed on PBMCs. The CDR3 here is CASSYPGQLNTEAFF. For the CDR3, the DNA is TGTGCCAGCAGTTACCCGGGACAGCTGAACACTGAAGCTTTCTTT.